This TCR beta chain was captured by sequencing in a study of CD8+CD57+ T cells in acquired aplastic anemia. Whole-study results and caveats: For CD8+ Simpson's diversity, patients and controls showed no significant difference. Roughly 31 was the count of CD8+ CDR3 sequences that patients shared with controls.

The CDR3 loop spans 15 amino acids. The germline CDR1 and CDR2 sequences are SGHDN and FVKESK. V was clipped by 7 bases and J by 2 bases, with 17 bases between them. This clonotype was counted at least ten times. Its target is not known. Patients sequenced had flow cytometry evidence of CD8+CD57+ cell expansion. When blood sampling took place, the patients had received no therapy. Profiling of TCR beta VDJ combinations and CDR3 sequences used genomic DNA as template. TCRdb redid the calling of the reads with MiXCR, one entry per CDR3 protein. The sample lists under 200,000 distinct CDR3 sequences; 40% to 55% were seen once.

The chain employs TRBV14 and TRBJ2-5, with D uncertain. This receptor was identified in a human donor with aplastic anemia. The material sequenced was sorted CD4+, CD8+, or CD8+CD57+ T cells (not recorded which) from PBMCs. For the CDR3, the DNA is TGTGCCAGCACCACCGGACGAGTCAGACAAGAGACCCAGTACTTC. It yields the protein CASTTGRVRQETQYF. Filled out from reference TRBV14 and TRBJ2-5, the complete variable domain reads EAGVTQFPSHSVIEKGQTVTLRCDPISGHDNLYWYRRVMGKEIKFLLHFVKESKQDESGMPNNRFLAERTGGTYSTLKVQPAELEDSGVYFCASTTGRVRQETQYFGPGTRLLVL.